This T cell receptor (beta chain) was retrieved from a study of blood T cell repertoires in COVID-19. Study-level background: Donors in the United States, Italy and Spain gave samples during acute or convalescent COVID-19. PBMCs, B-cell-depleted T cells, or T cells were the source of the cDNA or gDNA that made up the material.

Seattle-derived patients entered the study during active infection and were followed longitudinally. From germline, CDR1 is MNHEY and CDR2 SVGAGI. The CDR3 sequence is 13 residues long. In the authors' workflow: Amplifying reference gene primers gave estimates of nucleated cell counts. Here immunoSEQ multiplex PCR was the method, and the copy in TCRdb shows in-frame clones only, minus some. From that table come the V and J calls and clone size; the DNA was used to work out D and trimming. Among roughly 140,000 clones, around 83% were seen once, and the ten largest hold around 8%. This clone was counted only a few times.

The sample comprised peripheral blood. The chain has TRBV6-5 and TRBJ1-1, with 10 bases aligning to TRBD1. The sequence came from an older woman with COVID-19, enrolled during active disease. The CDR3 reads CERTGGGGTEAFF. CDR3 nucleotide sequence: TGTGAAAGGACAGGGGGAGGTGGTACTGAAGCTTTCTTT.